This T cell receptor beta chain was observed in a study of blood T cells in healthy people across ages. The CDR3 runs 15 residues. Per the germline V gene, CDR1 is SEHNR and CDR2 is FQNEAQ (reference sequence). Combining a sample-barcoded 5' primer with a J-beta primer mix, a second PCR ran for 7 to 11 cycles. TCRdb reprocessed the 5' RACE reads via MiXCR and lists one record per CDR3 protein. The sample records roughly 1,300,000 distinct CDR3 sequences, approximately 59% being singletons. Study-wide results and caveats: Roughly linear age-related decline in beta diversity appeared, significant by age 40.

Of note for this clonotype: The target antigen is unknown. A read error may produce the germline difference seen at one junction end.

The specimen was blood. This TCR was recovered from a man aged 18 to 35 in good health. V usage is TRBV7-9 and J usage is TRBJ2-1, with 8 bases identical to TRBD2. CDR3 nucleotides: TGTACCAGCAGCTTAGCCCCTGTAGTAGCGGGGGAGCAGTTCTTC. Protein: CTSSLAPVVAGEQFF.